A single sample gave rise to the 18 T cell receptor beta chains below, sequenced in a study of blood T cell repertoires in COVID-19. The data were produced by immunoSEQ multiplex PCR, yet TCRdb's version contains in-frame clones alone and is incomplete. The sample lists 350,000 to 450,000 clones, roughly nine tenths seen once, with just over 0.85% in the top ten. The material sequenced was PBMCs or T cells enriched from blood (not recorded which). The receptors derive from a woman aged 35 to 49 who had been exposed to COVID-19.

The chain combines TRBV5-6 with TRBJ1-2; a possible D gene is TRBD1 (5 bases). The V end was cut by 0 bases, the J end by 4 bases, with 10 bases between. Per the germline V gene, CDR1 is SGHDT and CDR2 is YYEEEE. This CDR3 region has 14 residues. DNA for the CDR3: TGTGCCAGCAGCTTGGAGGTCAGGGTCTATGGCTACACCTTC. Translating it yields CASSLEVRVYGYTF. The full variable domain, completed using reference TRBV5-6 and TRBJ1-2, is DAGVTQSPTHLIKTRGQQVTLRCSPKSGHDTVSWYQQALGQGPQFIFQYYEEEERQRGNFPDRFSGHQFPNYSSELNVNALLLGDSALYLCASSLEVRVYGYTFGSGTRLTVV.

The chain employs TRBV3-1 (or the pseudogene TRBV3-2) and TRBJ1-5, with D unresolved. Between the trimmed V and J ends, which lost 1 base and 2 bases, there was a span of 9 bases. This CDR3 has 15 amino acids. Germline V gene data show CDR1 as LGHDT and CDR2 as YNNKEL (reference sequence). CDR3 bases: TGTGCCAGCAGCCAAGGCTGGGCTCGCAATCAGCCCCAGCATTTT. Translating it yields CASSQGWARNQPQHF.

The chain carries TRBV3-1 (or the pseudogene TRBV3-2) and TRBJ2-3; 13 nucleotides match TRBD2. Germline lookup yields CDR1 LGHDT and CDR2 YNNKEL (reference sequence). This CDR3 is built from 17 residues. The junction had 7 bases not matched to a gene; V was cut back by 4 bases and J by 3 bases. This chain's CDR3 is CASSPEPGLAGTDTQYF. In nucleotides, the CDR3 is TGTGCCAGCAGCCCAGAGCCGGGACTAGCGGGGACAGATACGCAGTATTTT.

The CDR3 DNA reads TGTGCCTGGAGTGGAGGTGGAAACACCATATATTTT. Its protein is CAWSGGGNTIYF. The rearrangement uses TRBV30 and TRBJ1-3; unclear D gene. The CDR3 sequence is 12 residues long. Trimming cost V 1 base and J 3 bases, with 4 bases left between them. In germline, CDR1 is GTSNPN, CDR2 SVGIG (reference sequence).

The genes are TRBV10-3 and TRBJ1-1, with unresolved D. The ends were cut back, 4 bases at V and 1 base at J, with 16 bases in the middle. The CDR3 runs to 16 residues. CDR1 is ENHRY and CDR2 is SYGVKD in the germline V gene. CDR3 nucleotide sequence: TGTGCCATCAGTGGGTTTAAGGGAGCGGGGAACACTGAAGCTTTCTTT. Encoded protein: CAISGFKGAGNTEAFF.

The chain uses TRBV20-1 and TRBJ2-7, with 9 bases fitting TRBD2. Trimming cost V 3 bases and J 3 bases; bases outside gene matches: 9. The CDR3 consists of 15 residues. Germline lookup yields CDR1 DFQATT and CDR2 SNEGSKA (reference sequence). The chain's CDR3 is CSASPIRLADYEQYF. As DNA, the CDR3 is TGCAGTGCTAGTCCCATTCGACTAGCGGACTACGAGCAGTACTTC.

Worth noting for this clone: The same CDR3 is also encoded by other DNA sequences in this sample. The gene calls are TRBV6-5 and TRBJ2-2; 8 nucleotides agree with TRBD2. The CDR3 is made up of 15 amino acids. Germline V gene data show CDR1 as MNHEY and CDR2 as SVGAGI. Trimming removed 6 bases from V and 1 base from J; junction bases left unmatched: 4. The CDR3 DNA reads TGTGCCAGCAGCCTAGCGGGCTTGAACACCGGGGAGCTGTTTTTT. Protein product: CASSLAGLNTGELFF.

The chain recombines TRBV24-1 with TRBJ2-3, with 12 positions matching TRBD2. This CDR3 is built from 15 residues. Germline CDR1 KGHDR, CDR2 SFDVKD. J lost 3 bases, V lost 7 bases, and 4 bases had no gene match. The CDR3 DNA sequence: TGTGCCACCAGCCCTCTAGCGGGAGGGACAGATACGCAGTATTTT. It translates to CATSPLAGGTDTQYF.

The chain couples TRBV5-1 to TRBJ1-1; D call uncertain. This CDR3 has 16 residues. Germline values: CDR1 SGHRS, CDR2 YFSETQ. With 2 bases removed from V and 0 bases from J, the gap between germline ends came to 14 bases. CDR3 coding DNA: TGCGCCAGCAGCTTTTTCGGAGAAATGATGAACACTGAAGCTTTCTTT. Its translation: CASSFFGEMMNTEAFF.

This clone was observed many times. DNA of the CDR3: TGTGCCAGCAGTGACACTAGCGAGGGCTACAATGAGCAGTTCTTC. It specifies CASSDTSEGYNEQFF. This chain links TRBV6-4 with TRBJ2-1; 7 bases align to TRBD2. The CDR3 has 15 amino acids. V lost 2 bases, J lost 3 bases, and 4 bases stayed unmatched. Germline CDR1 MRHNA, CDR2 SNTAGT.

The sample holds one count of this clone. The chain employs TRBV2 and TRBJ2-2; D unclear. The germline CDR1 and CDR2 sequences are SNHLY and FYNNEI. The CDR3 is made up of 11 amino acids. Trimming shortened V by 5 bases and J by 9 bases, and 7 bases separated the two germline ends. In DNA, the CDR3 is TGTGCCAGCAGTCCCTACCGGGAGCTGTTTTTT. It translates to CASSPYRELFF.

This chain connects TRBV11-3 to TRBJ2-2; 7 bases align to TRBD2. Looked up from germline, CDR1 is SGHNT and CDR2 is YENEEA. CDR3 length equals 15 residues. After removal of 5 bases from V and 6 bases from J, the junction contained 9 bases not matched to a gene. The CDR3: CASSRAGGSPGELFF. CDR3 nucleotide sequence: TGTGCCAGCAGCCGCGCTGGCGGGAGTCCCGGGGAGCTGTTTTTT.

This chain connects TRBV29-1 to TRBJ2-1, with 7 bases lining up with TRBD1. This CDR3 has 15 amino acids. Germline loops: CDR1 SQVTM, CDR2 ANQGSEA. The V segment lost 2 bases and the J segment 0 bases; nucleotides outside the gene matches: 4. CDR3 nucleotide sequence: TGCAGCGTTGAAAGGACAGGCCGCTCCTACAATGAGCAGTTCTTC. This encodes CSVERTGRSYNEQFF.

This clone was detected once. The genes are TRBV2 and TRBJ2-5, with 9 positions matching TRBD2. V was pared by 8 bases and J by 6 bases, with 10 bases of the junction left unmatched. The CDR3 runs to 14 residues. CDR1 is SNHLY, CDR2 FYNNEI, per germline. The CDR3: CASRKTSGIKTQYF. The CDR3 nucleotides read TGTGCCAGCCGGAAGACTAGCGGTATAAAGACCCAGTACTTC.

The count of this clone is one. V is TRBV6-2 or TRBV6-3 and J is TRBJ2-1; a possible D gene is TRBD2 (5 bases). V dropped 5 bases and J dropped 10 bases, with 24 bases sitting between them. The CDR3 is 16 residues long. The V gene's germline CDR1 is MNHEY and CDR2 SVGEGT. The CDR3 DNA follows: TGTGCCAGCAGTCAAAGAGCGCCTGCTGCGGGCGGGGAGCAGTTCTTC. Translated, it gives CASSQRAPAAGGEQFF.

In its sample, this clone was seen once. The chain links TRBV30 to TRBJ1-1; D remains unclear. The CDR3 loop spans 12 amino acids. Looked up from germline, CDR1 is GTSNPN and CDR2 is SVGIG (reference sequence). V lost 1 base and J 0 bases, leaving 3 bases between the germline ends. The CDR3 protein is CAWSAMNTEAFF. CDR3 DNA: TGTGCCTGGAGTGCTATGAACACTGAAGCTTTCTTT.

The V call is TRBV6-1, the J call TRBJ1-6; TRBD1 matches 9 bases. V lost 1 base and J lost 11; bases outside the gene matches: 6. The germline gives CDR1 MNHNS, CDR2 SASEGT. The CDR3 contains 15 residues. CDR3 nucleotides: TGTGCCAGCAGTGAAGAGGGGACAGGGCGGACACCCCTCCACTTT. It specifies CASSEEGTGRTPLHF.

This rearrangement joins TRBV5-1 to TRBJ1-6, with unresolved D. V dropped 0 bases and J dropped 5 bases, with 6 bases sitting between them. Germline CDR1 and CDR2: SGHRS and YFSETQ. The CDR3 spans 14 residues. CDR3 sequence: CASSLAVHNSPLHF. CDR3 in DNA: TGCGCCAGCAGCTTGGCGGTGCATAATTCACCCCTCCACTTT.